The clone carrying this T cell receptor (beta chain) has just one count. The sample originates from a study of blood T cell repertoires in COVID-19. As for the study in general: The analysed material was cDNA or gDNA that came from T cells, B-cell-depleted T cells, or PBMCs.

The CDR3 spans 18 residues. Germline V gives CDR1 LGHDT, CDR2 YNNKEL (reference sequence). V was pared by 0 bases and J by 3 bases, with 6 bases of the junction left unmatched. Assay: immunoSEQ multiplex PCR; the TCRdb copy retains only in-frame clones and omits some. Among about 150,000 clones, around 82% were seen once, and the ten largest hold roughly 15%. The sequenced sample consisted of peripheral blood. The clonotype originates from a human donor with acute or convalescent COVID-19. The donor label of this sample is uncertain. This rearrangement joins TRBV3-1 (or the pseudogene TRBV3-2) to TRBJ1-6; 9 positions agree with TRBD1. Here the CDR3 DNA reads TGTGCCAGCAGCCAAGATCGGACAGGGGCCCTCTATAATTCACCCCTCCACTTT. Amino acid sequence: CASSQDRTGALYNSPLHF.